This TCR beta chain was obtained from a study of blood T cell repertoires in COVID-19. Study information: Specimens from acute and convalescent COVID-19 originated in the United States, Italy and Spain. T cells, B-cell-depleted T cells, or PBMCs supplied cDNA or gDNA.

CDR3 length equals 15 residues. Trimming left V 5 bases short and J 2 bases short, with 12 bases between. Germline CDR1 SNHLY, CDR2 FYNNEI. Authors' data handling: Amplification of reference gene primers was used by the study to estimate nucleated cell counts. The table came from immunoSEQ multiplex PCR; TCRdb's copy has only in-frame clones and leaves some out. D and trimming were read from the DNA, whereas the V and J calls and clone size are those reported in that table. Here the sample spans about 290,000 clones, 89% being singletons. V usage is TRBV2 and J usage is TRBJ1-4, with D perhaps matching TRBD1 (6 bases). This clonotype originated in a woman in her 40s who had recovered from COVID-19. The sample was peripheral blood. CDR3 bases: TGTGCCAGCAGTCCCCCAGGGGTTACTAATGAAAAACTGTTTTTT. Residues: CASSPPGVTNEKLFF.